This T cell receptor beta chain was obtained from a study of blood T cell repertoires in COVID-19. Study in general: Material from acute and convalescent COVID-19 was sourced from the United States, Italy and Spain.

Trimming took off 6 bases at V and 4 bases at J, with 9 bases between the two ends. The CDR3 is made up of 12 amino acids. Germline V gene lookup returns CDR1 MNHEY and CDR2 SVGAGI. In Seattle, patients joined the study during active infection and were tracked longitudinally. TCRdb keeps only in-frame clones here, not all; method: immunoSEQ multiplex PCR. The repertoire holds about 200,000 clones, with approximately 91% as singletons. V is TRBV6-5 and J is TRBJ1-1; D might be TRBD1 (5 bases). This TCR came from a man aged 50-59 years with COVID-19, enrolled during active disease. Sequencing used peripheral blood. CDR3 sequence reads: CASREGLTEAFF. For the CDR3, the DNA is TGTGCCAGCAGGGAGGGGCTCACTGAAGCTTTCTTT.